The entry below gives a single T cell receptor beta chain sequence along with its context. The data belong to a study of cytomegalovirus exposure and HLA in healthy donors. Study-level background: In a previous analysis, 117 million unique TCR beta sequences were found from some 200 million T cells.

Primers: 60 Vbeta forward and 13 Jbeta reverse. Sequenced by immunoSEQ multiplex PCR; TCRdb stores in-frame clones only, minus some. The table lists some 120,000 clones, approximately 72% of them singletons. There are 15 residues in the CDR3. V shed 4 bases, J shed 2 bases, and the junction held 3 bases outside the gene matches. CDR1 is ENHRY, CDR2 SYGVKD, per germline. The material sequenced was PBMCs. The chain couples TRBV10-3 to TRBJ2-5, with 11 bases fitting TRBD2. The source of this sequence is a woman between 50 and 59 years old in good health and CMV-seropositive. For the CDR3, the DNA is TGTGCCATCAGTGGGACTAGCGGGCTTCAAGAGACCCAGTACTTC. Protein sequence: CAISGTSGLQETQYF.